One sample yielded the 20 T cell receptor beta chains listed below, sequenced in a study of shared clonotypes between healthy human individuals. Clones were sequenced by immunoSEQ multiplex PCR, and TCRdb holds only the in-frame ones, with some missing. The sample shows millions of clones, about 94% of them seen only once. In the naive CD8 group, cells lacked CD45RO and were positively selected for CCR7, so terminally differentiated effector memory CD45RA+ cells were left out. What was sequenced was naive CD8+ T cells sorted from blood. These receptors all come from a man younger than 30 in good health.

The chain employs TRBV6-5 and TRBJ2-7; D is unresolved. The V gene lost 5 bases and the J gene lost 3 bases, with 17 bases spanning the gap. Looked up from germline, CDR1 is MNHEY and CDR2 is SVGAGI. The CDR3 runs 15 residues. The CDR3 DNA reads as TGTGCCAGCAGTCCATACCTTGGAACCCGCTACGAGCAGTACTTC. Its translation is CASSPYLGTRYEQYF.

In regard to this clone: Other nucleotide sequences in the sample specify the same CDR3. The V call is TRBV9, the J call TRBJ1-3; D may be TRBD1 (5 bases). Germline V CDR1 and CDR2: SGDLS, YYNGEE. With 0 bases removed from V and 2 bases from J, the gap between germline ends came to 6 bases. This CDR3 is 14 amino acids long. CDR3 in DNA: TGTGCCAGCAGCGTAGGGGGGGCTGGAAACACCATATATTTT. This encodes CASSVGGAGNTIYF.

The genes are TRBV9 and TRBJ1-1; 7 bases map to TRBD1. The J segment lost 8 bases and the V segment lost 3 bases, leaving 1 base of the junction unmatched. The CDR3 spans 11 residues. Germline V gene lookup returns CDR1 SGDLS and CDR2 YYNGEE. The CDR3 region is CASSGQGEAFF. CDR3 DNA sequence: TGTGCCAGCAGCGGACAGGGAGAAGCTTTCTTT.

As to this clone: The conserved closing phenylalanine or tryptophan is absent in this CDR3, likely reflecting a read error. The chain couples TRBV25-1 to TRBJ1-4, with D possibly being TRBD1 (5 bases). The CDR3 runs 16 residues. Germline loops: CDR1 MGHDK, CDR2 SYGVNS. V lost 4 bases, J lost 5 bases, and 17 bases lay in between. CDR3 sequence (DNA): TGTGCCAGCAGTGTCGCAGGGACGGCACTCAATGAAAAACTGTTTATT. This encodes CASSVAGTALNEKLFI.

The chain employs TRBV30 and TRBJ1-4, with D hard to call. In germline, CDR1 is GTSNPN, CDR2 SVGIG (reference sequence). The ends were cut back, 5 bases at V and 8 bases at J, with 15 bases in the middle. This CDR3 comprises 13 residues. In nucleotides, the CDR3 is TGTGCCTGGGCGGGCAACGGGAACGAAAAACTGTTTTTT. Encoded protein: CAWAGNGNEKLFF.

This chain uses TRBV5-4 with TRBJ2-1, with TRBD2 identical over 13 bases. Germline CDR1 and CDR2: SGHNT and YYREEE (reference sequence). V lost 3 bases and J lost 5; bases outside the gene matches: 5. The CDR3 totals 16 residues. This CDR3 is CASSSGLAGRDNEQFF. The CDR3, as DNA: TGTGCCAGCAGCTCGGGACTAGCGGGAAGGGACAATGAGCAGTTCTTC.

The J gene is TRBJ2-7, the V gene TRBV6-5, with D perhaps matching TRBD1 (6 bases). The V end was cut by 0 bases, the J end by 2 bases, with 11 bases between. The CDR3 is 15 residues long. Germline lookup yields CDR1 MNHEY and CDR2 SVGAGI. The CDR3 region has the DNA TGTGCCAGCAGTTACTCCGCCCAGGGGACCTACGAGCAGTACTTC. This encodes CASSYSAQGTYEQYF.

The V and J genes are TRBV4-1 and TRBJ2-1; D remains unclear. This CDR3 is 12 amino acids long. V gave up 4 bases and J gave up 2 bases, with 3 bases separating them. CDR1 is MGHRA, CDR2 YSYEKL, per germline. The CDR3 sequence is CASSPAYNEQFF. The DNA of the CDR3 is TGCGCCAGCAGCCCGGCCTACAATGAGCAGTTCTTC.

This clone came up once. The rearrangement links TRBV5-1 to TRBJ2-7; 8 bases align to TRBD1. There are 14 residues in the CDR3. CDR1 is SGHRS, CDR2 YFSETQ, per germline. The trim removed 4 bases at V and 5 bases at J, leaving 8 bases unmatched. The CDR3 sequence is CASSLVKTGDEQYF. Written as DNA, the CDR3 is TGCGCCAGCAGCCTTGTTAAGACAGGGGACGAGCAGTACTTC.

The chain links TRBV14 to TRBJ2-1; TRBD1 or TRBD2 may be the D gene (5 bases each). The CDR3 has 16 residues. Germline V lookup: CDR1 SGHDN, CDR2 FVKESK. V was pared by 1 base and J by 0 bases, with 10 bases between. In DNA form, the CDR3 reads TGTGCCAGCAGCCAAGGACGGGGCAGCTCCTACAATGAGCAGTTCTTC. Translating it yields CASSQGRGSSYNEQFF. Filled out from reference TRBV14 and TRBJ2-1, the complete variable domain reads EAGVTQFPSHSVIEKGQTVTLRCDPISGHDNLYWYRRVMGKEIKFLLHFVKESKQDESGMPNNRFLAERTGGTYSTLKVQPAELEDSGVYFCASSQGRGSSYNEQFFGPGTRLTVL.

The rearrangement joins TRBV27 to TRBJ1-1; TRBD1 might be the D (6 bases). The V and J ends lost 6 bases and 0 bases respectively, with 14 bases between them. The CDR3 is 15 residues long. Germline lookup yields CDR1 MNHEY and CDR2 SMNVEV (reference sequence). DNA for the CDR3: TGTGCCAGCAGCGTCAGGGGAGCTCTGAACACTGAAGCTTTCTTT. Its protein is CASSVRGALNTEAFF.

The gene calls are TRBV30 and TRBJ2-7; D is possibly TRBD1 or TRBD2 (5 bases each). The CDR3 totals 13 residues. Per germline, CDR1 GTSNPN and CDR2 SVGIG (reference sequence). Trimming pared 0 bases from V and 6 bases from J, leaving 12 bases between. CDR3 coding DNA: TGTGCCTGGAGTGTATATGCAGGGAGCGAGCAGTACTTC. It specifies CAWSVYAGSEQYF. The variable domain in full, completed from reference TRBV30 and TRBJ2-7, reads SQTIHQWPATLVQPVGSPLSLECTVEGTSNPNLYWYRQAAGRGLQLLFYSVGIGQISSEVPQNLSASRPQDRQFILSSKKLLLSDSGFYLCAWSVYAGSEQYFGPGTRLTVT.

There are a few counts of this clone. This sample also contains other DNA sequences that code for the same CDR3. CDR3 amino acids: CASSPGQGTYEQYF. The CDR3 DNA sequence: TGCGCCAGCAGCCCGGGACAGGGGACCTACGAGCAGTACTTC. The rearrangement links TRBV4-1 to TRBJ2-7, with 10 bases lining up with TRBD1. Germline V gives CDR1 MGHRA, CDR2 YSYEKL. This CDR3 comprises 14 residues. J was trimmed by 2 bases and V by 4 bases; bases with no gene match: 2.

The chain carries TRBV19 and TRBJ2-7; 10 positions agree with TRBD1. Germline CDR1 LNHDA, CDR2 SQIVND (reference sequence). V shed 8 bases, J shed 2 bases, and the junction held 6 bases outside the gene matches. The length of the CDR3 is 14 residues. CDR3 bases: TGTGCCAGTGCTGACAGGGGGCAAGCCTACGAGCAGTACTTC. Translation: CASADRGQAYEQYF.

A single count supports this clone. This chain links TRBV7-6 with TRBJ2-7; D is ambiguous. V was clipped by 2 bases and J by 5 bases, with 13 bases between them. The germline gives CDR1 SGHVS, CDR2 FNYEAQ. The CDR3 extends over 14 amino acids. CDR3 loop: CASSLWGPSNEQYF. The CDR3 DNA sequence: TGTGCCAGCAGCTTATGGGGTCCCTCTAACGAGCAGTACTTC.

This clone was counted once. The chain has TRBV7-9 and TRBJ2-7; no clear D gene. CDR3 size: 12 residues. The germline V gene has CDR1 SEHNR and CDR2 FQNEAQ (reference sequence). The V end was cut by 0 bases, the J end by 7 bases, with 7 bases between. This CDR3 is CASSLAYREQYF. The CDR3 DNA reads TGTGCCAGCAGCTTAGCATACAGAGAGCAGTACTTC.

This rearrangement joins TRBV13 to TRBJ2-7, with D hard to call. This CDR3 region has 16 residues. CDR1 is PRHDT and CDR2 is FYEKMQ in the germline V gene (reference sequence). V lost 4 bases, J lost 6 bases, and 22 bases lay in between. CDR3 region: CASSYPNQPGGVEQYF. In DNA, the CDR3 is TGTGCCAGCAGCTACCCCAACCAGCCTGGTGGGGTCGAGCAGTACTTC.

The rearrangement joins TRBV29-1 to TRBJ2-1; 9 bases map to TRBD1. Germline V CDR1 and CDR2: SQVTM, ANQGSEA. Trimming took 7 bases from V and 6 from J; bases not matched to a gene: 4. The CDR3 consists of 12 residues. The DNA for the CDR3 is TGCAGCGGACGGGACAGGGCCAATGAGCAGTTCTTC. Protein: CSGRDRANEQFF.

This clone appeared once. In DNA, the CDR3 is TGTGCCAGCAGCACCCTGACAGGAAGCTCCTACAATGAGCAGTTCTTC. It specifies CASSTLTGSSYNEQFF. The chain uses TRBV7-2 and TRBJ2-1, with D possibly matching TRBD1 (6 bases). Germline V gene data show CDR1 as SGHTA and CDR2 as FQGNSA. The CDR3 has 16 residues. V was pared by 5 bases and J by 0 bases, with 14 bases between.

The chain recombines TRBV9 with TRBJ2-7; 10 bases align to TRBD2. The CDR3 has 15 residues. Trimming removed 3 bases from V and 7 bases from J; junction bases left unmatched: 10. Germline V gives CDR1 SGDLS, CDR2 YYNGEE. CDR3: CASSATSGGAGEQYF. CDR3 nucleotides: TGTGCCAGCAGCGCAACCAGCGGGGGGGCGGGTGAGCAGTACTTC.